This T cell receptor (beta chain) was found in a study of shared clonotypes between healthy human individuals. Assay: immunoSEQ multiplex PCR; the TCRdb copy retains only in-frame clones and omits some. The repertoire includes 2 million to 2.5 million clones, roughly 90% of them detected once, and about 0.41% sits in the top ten. This clone was seen a single time. Germline CDR1 SGHTA, CDR2 FQGTGA. V shed 5 bases and J shed 1 base, with 15 bases lying between them. The CDR3 is 17 amino acids. The rearrangement uses TRBV7-3 and TRBJ2-6, with a tentative D call TRBD1 (6 bases). This clonotype originated in a man aged 18 to 29 in good health. Some clones in this sample may be carry-over from other donors' samples. Sample: naive CD4+ T cells from PBMCs. Stated subset: CD45RA+ positively selected. CDR3 in amino acids: CASSQTGLLSGANVLTF. CDR3 in DNA: TGTGCCAGCAGCCAGACAGGTCTTCTATCTGGGGCCAACGTCCTGACTTTC. Variable domain in full (rest from reference TRBV7-3 and TRBJ2-6): GAGVSQTPSNKVTEKGKYVELRCDPISGHTALYWYRQSLGQGPEFLIYFQGTGAADDSGLPNDRFFAVRPEGSVSTLKIQRTERGDSAVYLCASSQTGLLSGANVLTFGAGSRLTVL.